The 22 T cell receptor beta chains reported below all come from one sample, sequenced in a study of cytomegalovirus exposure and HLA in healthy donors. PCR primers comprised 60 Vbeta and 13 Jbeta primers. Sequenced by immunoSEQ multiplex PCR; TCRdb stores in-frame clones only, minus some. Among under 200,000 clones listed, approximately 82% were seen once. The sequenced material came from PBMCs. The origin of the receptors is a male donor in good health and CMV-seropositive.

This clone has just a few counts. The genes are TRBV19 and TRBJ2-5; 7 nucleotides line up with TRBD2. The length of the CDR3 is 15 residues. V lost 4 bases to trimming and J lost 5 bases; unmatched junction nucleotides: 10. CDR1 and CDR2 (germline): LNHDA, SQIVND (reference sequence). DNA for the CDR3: TGTGCCAGTAGTACGGTCGGGGGGAAGTCGGAGACCCAGTACTTC. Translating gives CASSTVGGKSETQYF. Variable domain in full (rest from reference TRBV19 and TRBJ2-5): DGGITQSPKYLFRKEGQNVTLSCEQNLNHDAMYWYRQDPGQGLRLIYYSQIVNDFQKGDIAEGYSVSREKKESFPLTVTSAQKNPTAFYLCASSTVGGKSETQYFGPGTRLLVL.

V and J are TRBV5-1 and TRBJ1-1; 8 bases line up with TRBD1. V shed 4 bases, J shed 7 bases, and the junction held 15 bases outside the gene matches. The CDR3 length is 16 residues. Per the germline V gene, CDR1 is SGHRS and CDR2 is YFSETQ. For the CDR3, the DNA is TGCGCCAGCAGCCAAACCGGAACCGGACAGGGATATGAAGCTTTCTTT. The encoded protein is CASSQTGTGQGYEAFF. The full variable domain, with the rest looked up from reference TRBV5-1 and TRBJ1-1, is KAGVTQTPRYLIKTRGQQVTLSCSPISGHRSVSWYQQTPGQGLQFLFEYFSETQRNKGNFPGRFSGRQFSNSRSEMNVSTLELGDSALYLCASSQTGTGQGYEAFFGQGTRLTVV.

CDR3 loop: CASSLAGPGTNEKLFF. The CDR3 DNA reads as TGCGCCAGCAGCTTGGCAGGGCCCGGAACTAATGAAAAACTGTTTTTT. The chain combines TRBV5-1 with TRBJ1-4; maybe TRBD1 (5 bases). The CDR3 consists of 16 residues. With 0 bases removed from V and 1 base from J, the gap between germline ends came to 10 bases. Germline CDR1 SGHRS, CDR2 YFSETQ.

The CDR3 loop is CASSDRGLPLNEQFF. CDR3 sequence (DNA): TGCGCCAGCAGCGACAGGGGGCTTCCTCTGAATGAGCAGTTCTTC. This sequence joins TRBV5-1 and TRBJ2-1; TRBD1 matches 10 bases. The length of the CDR3 is 15 residues. Germline CDR1 is SGHRS and CDR2 is YFSETQ. Losses at the gene ends were 4 bases for V and 7 bases for J; bases not matched to a gene: 8.

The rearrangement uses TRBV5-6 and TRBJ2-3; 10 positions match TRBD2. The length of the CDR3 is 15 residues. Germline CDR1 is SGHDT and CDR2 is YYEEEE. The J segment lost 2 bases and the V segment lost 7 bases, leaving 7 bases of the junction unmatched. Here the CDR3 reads CASCSTSGATDTQYF. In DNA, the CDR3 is TGTGCCAGCTGCTCAACTAGCGGGGCCACAGATACGCAGTATTTT. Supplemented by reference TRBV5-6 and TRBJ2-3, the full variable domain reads DAGVTQSPTHLIKTRGQQVTLRCSPKSGHDTVSWYQQALGQGPQFIFQYYEEEERQRGNFPDRFSGHQFPNYSSELNVNALLLGDSALYLCASCSTSGATDTQYFGPGTRLTVL.

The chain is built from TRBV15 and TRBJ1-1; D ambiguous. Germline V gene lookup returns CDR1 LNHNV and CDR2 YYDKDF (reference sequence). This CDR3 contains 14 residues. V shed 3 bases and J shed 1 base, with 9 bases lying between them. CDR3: CATSREVRNTEAFF. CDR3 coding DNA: TGTGCCACCAGCAGGGAGGTGAGGAACACTGAAGCTTTCTTT.

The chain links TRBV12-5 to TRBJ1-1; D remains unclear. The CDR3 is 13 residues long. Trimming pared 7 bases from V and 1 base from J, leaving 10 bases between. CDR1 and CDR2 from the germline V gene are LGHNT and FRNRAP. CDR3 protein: CASAKTPNTEAFF. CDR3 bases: TGTGCTAGTGCCAAGACACCGAACACTGAAGCTTTCTTT.

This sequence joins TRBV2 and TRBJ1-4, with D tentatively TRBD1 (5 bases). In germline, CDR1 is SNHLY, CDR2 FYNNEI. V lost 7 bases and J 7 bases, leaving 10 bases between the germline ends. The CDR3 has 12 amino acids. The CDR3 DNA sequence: TGTGCCAGCAATCAGGGCGGTGAAAAACTGTTTTTT. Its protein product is CASNQGGEKLFF. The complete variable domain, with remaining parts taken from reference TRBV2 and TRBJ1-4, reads EPEVTQTPSHQVTQMGQEVILRCVPISNHLYFYWYRQILGQKVEFLVSFYNNEISEKSEIFDDQFSVERPDGSNFTLKIRSTKLEDSAMYFCASNQGGEKLFFGSGTQLSVL.

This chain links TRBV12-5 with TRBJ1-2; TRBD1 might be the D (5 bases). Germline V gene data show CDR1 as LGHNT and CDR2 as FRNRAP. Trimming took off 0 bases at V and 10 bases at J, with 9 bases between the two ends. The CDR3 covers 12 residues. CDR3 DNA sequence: TGTGCTAGTGGTTTGGTACCAGGGAACTACACCTTC. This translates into CASGLVPGNYTF.

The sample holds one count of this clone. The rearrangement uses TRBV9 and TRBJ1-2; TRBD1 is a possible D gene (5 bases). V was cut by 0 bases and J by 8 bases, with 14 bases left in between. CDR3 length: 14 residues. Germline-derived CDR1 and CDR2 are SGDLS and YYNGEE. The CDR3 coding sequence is TGTGCCAGCAGCGTAGGGGGTCTGGGGGGGGGCTACACCTTC. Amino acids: CASSVGGLGGGYTF.

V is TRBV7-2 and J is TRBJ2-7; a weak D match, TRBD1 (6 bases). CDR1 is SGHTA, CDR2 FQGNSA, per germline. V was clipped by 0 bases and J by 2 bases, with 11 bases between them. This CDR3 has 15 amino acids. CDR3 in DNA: TGTGCCAGCAGCTTAGCGGGGGACACTGCCTACGAGCAGTACTTC. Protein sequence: CASSLAGDTAYEQYF.

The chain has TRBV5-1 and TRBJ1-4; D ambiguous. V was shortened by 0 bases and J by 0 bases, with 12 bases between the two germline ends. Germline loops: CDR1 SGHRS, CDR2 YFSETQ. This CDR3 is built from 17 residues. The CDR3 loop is CASSLGGPATTNEKLFF. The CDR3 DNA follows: TGCGCCAGCAGCTTGGGCGGCCCCGCCACAACTAATGAAAAACTGTTTTTT.

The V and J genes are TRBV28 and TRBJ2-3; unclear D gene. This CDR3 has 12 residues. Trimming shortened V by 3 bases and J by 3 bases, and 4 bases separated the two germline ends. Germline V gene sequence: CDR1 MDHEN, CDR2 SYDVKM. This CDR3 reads CASSLETDTQYF. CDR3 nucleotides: TGTGCCAGCAGTTTGGAGACAGATACGCAGTATTTT.

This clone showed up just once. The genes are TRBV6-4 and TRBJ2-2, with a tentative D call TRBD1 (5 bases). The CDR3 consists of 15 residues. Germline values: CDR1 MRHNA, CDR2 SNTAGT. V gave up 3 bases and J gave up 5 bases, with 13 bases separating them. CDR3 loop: CASSEGHGRTGELFF. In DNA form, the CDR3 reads TGTGCCAGCAGTGAGGGGCACGGCCGAACCGGGGAGCTGTTTTTT.

The CDR3, as DNA: TGCGCCAGCAGCTTTACATTGGACACTGAAGCTTTCTTT. It specifies CASSFTLDTEAFF. This chain connects TRBV5-1 to TRBJ1-1, with D hard to call. The germline gives CDR1 SGHRS, CDR2 YFSETQ. V lost 2 bases and J 3 bases, leaving 8 bases between the germline ends. The CDR3 runs 13 residues. Looking up the rest from reference TRBV5-1 and TRBJ1-1 gives the full variable domain: KAGVTQTPRYLIKTRGQQVTLSCSPISGHRSVSWYQQTPGQGLQFLFEYFSETQRNKGNFPGRFSGRQFSNSRSEMNVSTLELGDSALYLCASSFTLDTEAFFGQGTRLTVV.

The CDR3 sequence is CASSPIRSGQGRTGELFF. Written as DNA, the CDR3 is TGTGCCAGCTCACCCATTCGATCTGGGCAGGGTCGCACCGGGGAGCTGTTTTTT. The genes are TRBV18 and TRBJ2-2, with a possible D match to TRBD1 (5 bases). V lost 3 bases, J lost 4 bases, and 21 bases lay in between. CDR1 and CDR2 (germline): KGHSH, LQKENI. The CDR3 has 18 residues.

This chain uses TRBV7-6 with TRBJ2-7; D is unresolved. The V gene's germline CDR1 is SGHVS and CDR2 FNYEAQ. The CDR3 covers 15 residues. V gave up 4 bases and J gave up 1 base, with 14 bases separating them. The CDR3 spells CASSYGHTDSYEQYF. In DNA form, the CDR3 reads TGTGCCAGCAGCTATGGCCATACAGATTCCTACGAGCAGTACTTC.

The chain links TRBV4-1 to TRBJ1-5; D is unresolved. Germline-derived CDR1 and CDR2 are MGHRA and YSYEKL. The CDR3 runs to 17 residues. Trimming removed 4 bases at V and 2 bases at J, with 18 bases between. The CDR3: CASSLQSGGYGNQPQHF. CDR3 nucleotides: TGCGCCAGCAGCCTTCAATCCGGAGGCTATGGCAATCAGCCCCAGCATTTT.

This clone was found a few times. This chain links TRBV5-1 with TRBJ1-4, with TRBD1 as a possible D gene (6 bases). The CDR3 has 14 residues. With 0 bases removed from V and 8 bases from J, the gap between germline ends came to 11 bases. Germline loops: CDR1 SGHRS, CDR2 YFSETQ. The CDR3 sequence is CASSLGAGEEKLFF. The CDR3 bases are TGCGCCAGCAGCTTGGGGGCAGGGGAGGAAAAACTGTTTTTT. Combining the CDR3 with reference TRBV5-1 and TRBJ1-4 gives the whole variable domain KAGVTQTPRYLIKTRGQQVTLSCSPISGHRSVSWYQQTPGQGLQFLFEYFSETQRNKGNFPGRFSGRQFSNSRSEMNVSTLELGDSALYLCASSLGAGEEKLFFGSGTQLSVL.

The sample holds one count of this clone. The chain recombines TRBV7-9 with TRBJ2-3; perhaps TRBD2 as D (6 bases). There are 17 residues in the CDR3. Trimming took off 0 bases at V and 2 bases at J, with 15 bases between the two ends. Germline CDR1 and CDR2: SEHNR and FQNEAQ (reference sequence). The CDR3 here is CASSLAGVAGITDTQYF. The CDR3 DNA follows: TGTGCCAGCAGCTTAGCGGGAGTGGCGGGGATCACAGATACGCAGTATTTT. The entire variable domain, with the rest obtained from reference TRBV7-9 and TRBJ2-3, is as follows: DTGVSQNPRHKITKRGQNVTFRCDPISEHNRLYWYRQTLGQGPEFLTYFQNEAQLEKSRLLSDRFSAERPKGSFSTLEIQRTEQGDSAMYLCASSLAGVAGITDTQYFGPGTRLTVL.

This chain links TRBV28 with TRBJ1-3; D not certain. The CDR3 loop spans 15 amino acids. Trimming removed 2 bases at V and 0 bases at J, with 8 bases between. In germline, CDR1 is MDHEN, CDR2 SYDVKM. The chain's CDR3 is CASSLPIHSGNTIYF. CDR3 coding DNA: TGTGCCAGCAGTTTACCGATACACTCTGGAAACACCATATATTTT. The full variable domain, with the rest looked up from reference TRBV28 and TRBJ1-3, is DVKVTQSSRYLVKRTGEKVFLECVQDMDHENMFWYRQDPGLGLRLIYFSYDVKMKEKGDIPEGYSVSREKKERFSLILESASTNQTSMYLCASSLPIHSGNTIYFGEGSWLTVV.

CDR3 sequence: CASSSQGWTEAFF. CDR3 bases: TGTGCCAGCAGTTCACAGGGATGGACTGAAGCTTTCTTT. The chain has TRBV7-2 and TRBJ1-1, with D tentatively TRBD1 (6 bases). Germline V gives CDR1 SGHTA, CDR2 FQGNSA. This CDR3 region has 13 residues. Between the trimmed V and J ends, which lost 6 bases and 5 bases, there was a span of 13 bases.